The entry below gives a single T cell receptor (beta chain) sequence along with its context. Germline CDR1 and CDR2: SGHDT and YYEEEE. The CDR3 contains 13 residues. Trimming pared 6 bases from V and 0 bases from J, leaving 9 bases between. Repertoires were generated with immunoSEQ multiplex PCR, while TCRdb's copy carries only in-frame clones and drops some. Of around 220,000 clones in the sample, 82% were seen once. This entry comes from a study of blood T cell repertoires in COVID-19. The V gene is TRBV5-6, the J gene TRBJ1-2; D is uncertain. The sequencing input was peripheral blood. This clonotype originated in a woman aged 80 or over with active or convalescent COVID-19. CDR3 amino acids: CASTHSPNYGYTF. CDR3 nucleotide sequence: TGTGCCAGCACCCACTCTCCTAACTATGGCTACACCTTC. Based on the CDR3 plus reference TRBV5-6 and TRBJ1-2, the full variable domain is DAGVTQSPTHLIKTRGQQVTLRCSPKSGHDTVSWYQQALGQGPQFIFQYYEEEERQRGNFPDRFSGHQFPNYSSELNVNALLLGDSALYLCASTHSPNYGYTFGSGTRLTVV.